This T cell receptor (beta chain) was documented in a study of vaccination effects on CD4 cells after COVID-19. Concerning this clone: Its specificity is not known.

The CDR3 spans 16 residues. Trimming cost V 4 bases and J 3 bases; bases outside gene matches: 7. In germline, CDR1 is LGHNA, CDR2 YSLEER. The authors isolated CD4+ T cells after roughly 10 days of culture. Using immunoSEQ multiplex PCR, the repertoire was profiled, and TCRdb retains in-frame clones only, with some absent. In the table there are under 40,000 clones, over 80% of which are singletons. The V gene is TRBV4-3, the J gene TRBJ2-2, with 8 nucleotides matching TRBD1. This material consisted of CD4+ T cells from PBMCs cultured without peptide, taken before COVID-19 vaccination. This TCR derives from a human donor who received a COVID-19 vaccine. Here the CDR3 reads CASSRFGQGDTGELFF. In nucleotides, the CDR3 is TGCGCCAGCAGCCGATTCGGACAGGGAGACACCGGGGAGCTGTTTTTT.